The 10 T cell receptor beta chains listed next were all sequenced from one sample in a study of beta chain features in type 1 diabetes. The study reverse transcribed the entire isolated RNA, so it sequenced expressed TCRB transcripts. Measured with immunoSEQ multiplex PCR; TCRdb has only the in-frame clones, and not every one. The sample yields under 450,000 clones, 14% seen once. Sequencing was done on a sample of naive CD4+ T cells from blood. The origin of the receptors is a man aged 25 to 40 in good health.

This chain uses TRBV14 with TRBJ2-2; D remains unclear. Per germline, CDR1 SGHDN and CDR2 FVKESK. V gave up 5 bases and J gave up 0 bases, with 10 bases separating them. The CDR3 sequence is 15 residues long. This chain's CDR3 is CASSLRTANTGELFF. The CDR3, as DNA: TGTGCCAGCAGCTTACGCACAGCGAACACCGGGGAGCTGTTTTTT.

This clone was counted at least ten times. The rearrangement uses TRBV30 and TRBJ2-7; D is uncertain. Looked up from germline, CDR1 is GTSNPN and CDR2 is SVGIG (reference sequence). V was pared by 4 bases and J by 6 bases, with 10 bases between. The CDR3 sequence is 11 residues long. CDR3 coding DNA: TGTGCCTGGATGCAAGCTCTCGAGCAGTACGTC. Residues: CAWMQALEQYV.

The rearrangement links TRBV15 to TRBJ2-1, with a tentative D call TRBD2 (7 bases). Germline CDR1 LNHNV, CDR2 YYDKDF (reference sequence). The CDR3 length is 16 residues. Between the trimmed V and J ends, which lost 0 bases and 11 bases, there was a span of 20 bases. The DNA of the CDR3 is TGTGCCACCAGCAGAGATACCTTTGGGGAGGGGGTGAAGCAGTTCTTC. Its protein product is CATSRDTFGEGVKQFF.

The chain recombines TRBV7-9 with TRBJ2-3; 8 bases fit TRBD2. Germline V gene data show CDR1 as SEHNR and CDR2 as FQNEAQ (reference sequence). The CDR3 has 17 residues. With V trimmed by 2 bases and J by 0 bases, 7 bases remained unmatched. CDR3 amino acids: CASSLLLAGGSTDTQYF. For the CDR3, the DNA is TGTGCCAGCAGCTTATTGTTGGCGGGGGGCAGCACAGATACGCAGTATTTT.

V usage is TRBV18 and J usage is TRBJ2-1; no firm D call. Per germline, CDR1 KGHSH and CDR2 LQKENI. The CDR3 has 14 residues. With 3 bases removed from V and 5 bases from J, the gap between germline ends came to 11 bases. This chain's CDR3 is CASSPLHADNEQFF. The CDR3 DNA reads TGTGCCAGCTCACCCTTGCACGCCGACAATGAGCAGTTCTTC.

This rearrangement joins TRBV18 to TRBJ1-1; D unclear. Germline CDR1 is KGHSH and CDR2 is LQKENI. V gave up 6 bases and J gave up 3 bases, with 5 bases separating them. CDR3 size: 11 residues. The CDR3 DNA sequence: TGTGCCAGCTCGCAGGACACTGAAGCTTTCTTT. As protein: CASSQDTEAFF.

This clone was counted only a few times. In the same sample, other DNA sequences code for this CDR3. The CDR3 loop reads CAWTANYGYTF. As DNA, the CDR3 is TGTGCCTGGACGGCTAACTATGGCTACACCTTC. V usage is TRBV30 and J usage is TRBJ1-2; no reliable D call. This CDR3 is 11 amino acids long. The ends were cut back, 4 bases at V and 0 bases at J, with 3 bases in the middle. Germline V gene sequence: CDR1 GTSNPN, CDR2 SVGIG (reference sequence).

The chain recombines TRBV4-3 with TRBJ2-2, with TRBD1 matching over 8 bases. Germline-derived CDR1 and CDR2 are LGHNA and YSLEER. V shed 2 bases, J shed 2 bases, and the junction held 4 bases outside the gene matches. This CDR3 contains 16 residues. CDR3 bases: TGCGCCAGCAGCCAATTGACAGGGGTTAACACCGGGGAGCTGTTTTTT. It translates to CASSQLTGVNTGELFF.

This chain uses TRBV28 with TRBJ2-7; the D call may be TRBD1 or TRBD2 (5 bases each). Germline CDR1 is MDHEN and CDR2 is SYDVKM. V lost 6 bases and J 8 bases, leaving 20 bases between the germline ends. The length of the CDR3 is 14 residues. This chain's CDR3 is CASSRTSPQVQQYV. The CDR3 nucleotides are TGTGCCAGCAGCCGGACTTCCCCACAGGTTCAGCAGTACGTC.

Points on this clone: The germline gene is not matched at one end of the junction; a read error may be the cause. Other DNA variants within this sample encode the same CDR3. This chain joins TRBV12-5 and TRBJ2-1; weak D call: TRBD2 (5 bases). Looked up from germline, CDR1 is LGHNT and CDR2 is FRNRAP. The CDR3 is made up of 12 amino acids. CDR3 protein: CASGLEANEQFF. In nucleotides, the CDR3 is TGTGCTAGTGGGTTGGAGGCGAATGAGCAGTTCTTC.